This T cell receptor beta chain was profiled in a study of T cells after yellow fever vaccination. Study summary: The authors prepared low-cell-number fractions using SMART-Seq v4 Ultra Low Input. Study outcomes and limitations: A large majority of primary-vaccination clones showed up again after the booster (96% CD4, about 90% CD8).

TCRdb ran MiXCR on the 5' RACE reads and lists one entry per CDR3 protein. The table includes a few hundred thousand distinct CDR3 sequences, roughly 4.3% detected once. Many counts were recorded for this clonotype. The antigen remains unidentified. This specimen consisted of PBMCs, obtained 5 days after the yellow fever booster vaccination. The sequence derives from a man younger than 35 who received the YFV17D yellow fever vaccine.

CDR3 nucleotide sequence: TGCGCCAGCAGTGACACGGGGGGGATAAATGAGCAGTTCTTC. Its protein is CASSDTGGINEQFF. This chain joins TRBV10-2 and TRBJ2-1; 8 bases align to TRBD2. Per germline, CDR1 WSHSY and CDR2 SAAADI. The CDR3 spans 14 residues. The junction had 5 bases not matched to a gene; V was cut back by 3 bases and J by 7 bases.